These T cell receptor beta chains were read from a single sample in a study of regulatory T cells in long-lasting Graves disease. TCRdb independently ran MiXCR on the multiplex PCR reads; one entry per CDR3 protein. The table records 450,000 to 600,000 distinct CDR3 sequences, roughly 16% of them present only once. The same sample was also used in a study of T cells in Graves' hyperthyroidism and ophthalmopathy.

This material consisted of peripheral blood mononuclear cells (PBMCs), taken at new diagnosis, from a patient treated with antithyroid drugs. Every receptor here comes from a man aged 35 to 55 with Graves disease. The CDR3 runs from the conserved cysteine through the conserved F or W. The order of the fields is V gene, D gene, clone size, J gene, CDR3 protein, CDR3 DNA. The D gene is left open where the match is weak. Only some rows state a clone size, as once, few, many or a class for expanded clones.

V gene: TRBV5-1; D gene: TRBD1; clone size: many; J gene: TRBJ1-1; CDR3 protein: CASSLSWDRNTEAFF; CDR3 DNA: TGCGCCAGCAGCTTAAGCTGGGACAGGAACACTGAAGCTTTCTTT
V gene: TRBV7-9; D gene: TRBD1; clone size: many; J gene: TRBJ2-7; CDR3 protein: CASSPDRGRGLYEQYF; CDR3 DNA: TGTGCCAGCAGTCCGGACAGGGGGCGCGGTCTATACGAGCAGTACTTC
V gene: TRBV9; D gene: .; clone size: .; J gene: TRBJ2-2; CDR3 protein: CASSVGSPILGGELFF; CDR3 DNA: TGTGCCAGCAGCGTAGGTTCACCGATCTTGGGCGGGGAGCTGTTTTTT
V gene: TRBV27; D gene: .; clone size: many; J gene: TRBJ1-1; CDR3 protein: CASSSAGTPNTEAFF; CDR3 DNA: TGTGCCAGCAGTTCAGCCGGGACGCCGAACACTGAAGCTTTCTTT
V gene: TRBV18; D gene: TRBD2; clone size: few; J gene: TRBJ2-1; CDR3 protein: CASSPKSSGSANEQFF; CDR3 DNA: TGTGCCAGCTCACCAAAATCTAGCGGTTCCGCCAATGAGCAGTTCTTC
V gene: TRBV2; D gene: .; clone size: few; J gene: TRBJ2-3; CDR3 protein: CASSRTINTDTQYF; CDR3 DNA: TGTGCCAGCAGCCGAACCATAAACACAGATACGCAGTATTTT
V gene: TRBV29-1; D gene: TRBD2; clone size: .; J gene: TRBJ2-2; CDR3 protein: CSVDGLAGAGELFF; CDR3 DNA: TGCAGCGTCGACGGACTAGCGGGAGCTGGGGAGCTGTTTTTT
V gene: TRBV30; D gene: .; clone size: many; J gene: TRBJ1-1; CDR3 protein: CAWSDVDTEAFF; CDR3 DNA: TGTGCCTGGAGTGACGTAGACACTGAAGCTTTCTTT
V gene: TRBV11-2; D gene: TRBD2; clone size: many; J gene: TRBJ2-3; CDR3 protein: CASSLGLQTGGADTQYF; CDR3 DNA: TGTGCCAGCAGCTTGGGACTGCAAACGGGAGGCGCAGATACGCAGTATTTT
V gene: TRBV24-1; D gene: .; clone size: few; J gene: TRBJ2-5; CDR3 protein: CATSDLRGNQETQYF; CDR3 DNA: TGTGCCACCAGTGATTTGCGCGGGAACCAAGAGACCCAGTACTTC
V gene: TRBV7-6; D gene: .; clone size: many; J gene: TRBJ2-1; CDR3 protein: CASSLAGDRGNEQFF; CDR3 DNA: TGTGCCAGCAGCTTAGCGGGAGATAGGGGTAATGAGCAGTTCTTC
V gene: TRBV24-1; D gene: TRBD1; clone size: many; J gene: TRBJ1-2; CDR3 protein: CATSDVTGGDGYTF; CDR3 DNA: TGTGCCACCAGTGATGTGACAGGGGGCGATGGCTACACCTTC
V gene: TRBV3-1; D gene: .; clone size: many; J gene: TRBJ2-7; CDR3 protein: CASSQPTGTRIYEQYF; CDR3 DNA: TGTGCCAGCAGCCAACCCACCGGGACTCGCATCTACGAGCAGTACTTC
V gene: TRBV25-1; D gene: TRBD1; clone size: .; J gene: TRBJ2-5; CDR3 protein: CASSESGTGTQETQYF; CDR3 DNA: TGTGCCAGCAGTGAATCGGGGACAGGCACCCAAGAGACCCAGTACTTC
V gene: TRBV7-9; D gene: .; clone size: many; J gene: TRBJ1-2; CDR3 protein: CASSRFWGEDYGYTF; CDR3 DNA: TGTGCCAGCAGTCGTTTTTGGGGTGAGGACTATGGCTACACCTTC
V gene: TRBV6-1; D gene: .; clone size: many; J gene: TRBJ1-5; CDR3 protein: CASSATWREPQHF; CDR3 DNA: TGTGCCAGCAGTGCGACCTGGAGGGAGCCCCAGCATTTT
V gene: TRBV24-1; D gene: .; clone size: few; J gene: TRBJ2-3; CDR3 protein: CATSEGPTDTQYF; CDR3 DNA: TGTGCCACCAGTGAAGGACCCACAGATACGCAGTATTTT
V gene: TRBV11-2; D gene: .; clone size: many; J gene: TRBJ2-3; CDR3 protein: CASSFPPDTQYF; CDR3 DNA: TGTGCCAGCAGCTTCCCCCCAGATACGCAGTATTTT
V gene: TRBV12-3/TRBV12-4; D gene: TRBD1; clone size: few; J gene: TRBJ1-5; CDR3 protein: CASSFTGTGLANQPQHF; CDR3 DNA: TGTGCCAGCAGTTTTACCGGGACAGGGCTTGCCAATCAGCCCCAGCATTTT
V gene: TRBV20-1; D gene: TRBD2; clone size: many; J gene: TRBJ2-3; CDR3 protein: CSAFSGKSTDTQYF; CDR3 DNA: TGCAGTGCCTTTAGCGGGAAAAGCACAGATACGCAGTATTTT
V gene: TRBV5-1; D gene: .; clone size: few; J gene: TRBJ2-3; CDR3 protein: CASSVRPTDTQYF; CDR3 DNA: TGTGCCAGCAGCGTCCGACCCACAGATACGCAGTATTTT
V gene: TRBV6-5; D gene: TRBD1; clone size: .; J gene: TRBJ1-6; CDR3 protein: CASSSKGQGANNSPLHF; CDR3 DNA: TGTGCCAGCAGTTCGAAAGGACAGGGGGCGAATAATTCACCCCTCCACTTT
V gene: TRBV18; D gene: .; clone size: .; J gene: TRBJ2-6; CDR3 protein: CASSPDGAQDSGANVLTF; CDR3 DNA: TGTGCCAGCTCACCAGATGGGGCCCAAGACTCTGGGGCCAACGTCCTGACTTTC
V gene: TRBV6-1; D gene: TRBD2; clone size: few; J gene: TRBJ2-7; CDR3 protein: CASSPGAGGLISYEQYF; CDR3 DNA: TGTGCCAGCAGTCCGGGGGCGGGAGGCCTAATCTCCTACGAGCAGTACTTC
V gene: TRBV7-2; D gene: .; clone size: many; J gene: TRBJ2-5; CDR3 protein: CASSSRPYRKETQYF; CDR3 DNA: TGTGCCAGCAGCTCCCGGCCATACCGAAAAGAGACCCAGTACTTC
V gene: TRBV20-1; D gene: .; clone size: many; J gene: TRBJ2-7; CDR3 protein: CSAREGSYTYEQYF; CDR3 DNA: TGCAGTGCTAGAGAGGGCTCTTACACCTACGAGCAGTACTTC